This paragraph covers one T cell receptor (beta chain) sequence. These data are taken from a study of T cell responses to AZD1222 COVID-19 vaccine. The CDR3 covers 15 residues. Germline CDR1 and CDR2: SGHNT and YENEEA. With V trimmed by 5 bases and J by 4 bases, 9 bases remained unmatched. Measured with immunoSEQ multiplex PCR; TCRdb has only the in-frame clones, and not every one. This table has approximately 150,000 clones, roughly 91% appearing once. J is TRBJ1-1 and V is TRBV11-3; 8 bases are a match to TRBD1. This clonotype was sampled from an adult in good health. Here the sequenced sample was peripheral blood, taken on day 0 of AZD1222 vaccination. The CDR3 nucleotides are TGTGCCAGCAGCACGTCCGGGACAGGTGTCACTGAAGCTTTCTTT. This gives the protein CASSTSGTGVTEAFF.